Presented here are 21 T cell receptor beta chains from one specimen sequenced in a study of T cell repertoires in cytomegalovirus infection. Via MiXCR, TCRdb re-called the reads, giving one row per CDR3 protein. The sample holds a few hundred thousand distinct CDR3 sequences, about 30% seen once. The specimen was PBMCs. These receptors were collected from a human donor in good health (CMV status not recorded). Some clones in this sample may be carry-over from other donors' samples.

The gene calls are TRBV20-1 and TRBJ2-5; D possibly corresponds to TRBD1 (5 bases). Germline V gene data show CDR1 as DFQATT and CDR2 as SNEGSKA (reference sequence). The CDR3 consists of 13 residues. V was cut by 0 bases and J by 5 bases, with 10 bases left in between. The CDR3 region has the DNA TGCAGTGCTAGAGAGGTGGGGCTGGAGACCCAGTACTTC. Translation: CSAREVGLETQYF.

This chain uses TRBV3-1 with TRBJ2-3; 8 nucleotides agree with TRBD2. The junction had 11 bases not matched to a gene; V was cut back by 4 bases and J by 5 bases. CDR3 length: 16 amino acids. The germline gives CDR1 LGHDT, CDR2 YNNKEL (reference sequence). Here the CDR3 reads CASSPVGGGMVDTQYF. The CDR3 coding sequence is TGTGCCAGCAGCCCTGTCGGCGGGGGGATGGTAGATACGCAGTATTTT.

The V gene is TRBV12-3 or TRBV12-4, the J gene TRBJ2-3, with D tentatively TRBD1 or TRBD2 (6 bases each). The CDR3 loop spans 16 amino acids. Trimming left V 6 bases short and J 0 bases short, with 16 bases between. CDR3 residues: CASRPLGGRSTDTQYF. The CDR3 nucleotides read TGTGCCAGCAGGCCCTTGGGGGGCAGAAGCACAGATACGCAGTATTTT.

The chain is built from TRBV12-3 or TRBV12-4 and TRBJ1-1, with TRBD1 as a possible D gene (5 bases). The CDR3 is 18 residues long. Trimming shortened V by 2 bases and J by 3 bases, and 22 bases separated the two germline ends. CDR3 sequence (DNA): TGTGCCAGCAGTTTAAGGGGCGTCTGGGTAGACCCGGACACTGAAGCTTTCTTT. The encoded protein is CASSLRGVWVDPDTEAFF.

Ten or more counts support this clonotype. V usage is TRBV7-2 and J usage is TRBJ2-3; weak D call: TRBD1 (6 bases). With 1 base removed from V and 4 bases from J, the gap between germline ends came to 12 bases. Germline V lookup: CDR1 SGHTA, CDR2 FQGNSA. CDR3 length: 15 residues. The CDR3 sequence is CASSLEWGLSDTQYF. For the CDR3, the DNA is TGTGCCAGCAGCTTAGAATGGGGGCTATCAGATACGCAGTATTTT.

The rearrangement uses TRBV15 and TRBJ2-4; D assignment may be TRBD1 or TRBD2 (5 bases each). The CDR3 extends over 15 amino acids. Germline values: CDR1 LNHNV, CDR2 YYDKDF (reference sequence). Trimming took 5 bases from V and 0 from J, leaving 11 bases between them. The CDR3 bases are TGTGCCACCAGCCCTGGGGACCCAGCCAAAAACATTCAGTACTTC. Translation: CATSPGDPAKNIQYF.

Turning to this clonotype: Because it lacks the conserved phenylalanine or tryptophan at the end, this CDR3 is likely a read error. The chain employs TRBV11-1 and TRBJ2-1, with a possible D match to TRBD1 (5 bases). Germline V gene lookup returns CDR1 SGHAT and CDR2 FQDESV (reference sequence). V shed 3 bases and J shed 13 bases, with 16 bases lying between them. The length of the CDR3 is 13 residues. In DNA, the CDR3 is TGTGCCAGCAGCTTGGGGTTCGGGCAGGGACAGTTCCTC. This codes for CASSLGFGQGQFL.

This clonotype was detected ten times or more. The gene calls are TRBV7-8 and TRBJ2-1, with 8 nucleotides matching TRBD2. CDR3 length: 16 amino acids. V was pared by 5 bases and J by 3 bases, with 9 bases of the junction left unmatched. The V gene's germline CDR1 is SGHVS and CDR2 FQNEAQ. The CDR3: CASSPPAGRGYNEQFF. CDR3 sequence (DNA): TGTGCCAGCAGCCCACCGGCCGGGAGGGGCTACAATGAGCAGTTCTTC.

This clonotype was counted only a few times. This sequence joins TRBV28 and TRBJ1-2; possible D gene TRBD1, 6 bases. CDR3 size: 13 residues. Deletions cut 2 bases from V and 7 bases from J, with 11 bases between. CDR1 is MDHEN, CDR2 SYDVKM, per germline. In DNA, the CDR3 is TGTGCCAGCAGTTTAACAGGGACGGGTGGCTACACCTTC. It encodes CASSLTGTGGYTF.

Many counts were recorded for this clonotype. J is TRBJ1-1 and V is TRBV7-6, with D tentatively TRBD1 (6 bases). Germline V lookup: CDR1 SGHVS, CDR2 FNYEAQ. V was cut by 5 bases and J by 1 base, with 20 bases left in between. This CDR3 comprises 17 residues. For the CDR3, the DNA is TGTGCCAGCAGCCAAAGGGATACAGGGACGGCGAACACTGAAGCTTTCTTT. Translation: CASSQRDTGTANTEAFF.

The rearrangement joins TRBV7-9 to TRBJ2-7; a possible D gene is TRBD1 (6 bases). Trimming removed 2 bases at V and 7 bases at J, with 12 bases between. The germline gives CDR1 SEHNR, CDR2 FQNEAQ (reference sequence). There are 13 residues in the CDR3. The CDR3 loop is CASSLSGAGEQYV. DNA for the CDR3: TGTGCCAGCAGCTTATCAGGGGCTGGGGAGCAGTACGTC.

The chain joins TRBV28 to TRBJ1-1; TRBD1 matches at 9 bases. The J segment lost 5 bases and the V segment lost 5 bases, leaving 9 bases of the junction unmatched. CDR1 MDHEN and CDR2 SYDVKM come from the germline V gene. The length of the CDR3 is 15 residues. The CDR3 spells CASSTGGAPETEAFF. CDR3 DNA: TGTGCCAGCAGTACAGGGGGCGCCCCGGAAACTGAAGCTTTCTTT.

The chain recombines TRBV11-2 with TRBJ1-2; TRBD1 might be the D (5 bases). Germline CDR1 SGHAT, CDR2 FQNNGV. Trimming took off 5 bases at V and 6 bases at J, with 16 bases between the two ends. The CDR3 extends over 14 amino acids. The CDR3 nucleotides are TGTGCCAGCAGCCACCCCGGGACGGGCGATGGCTACACCTTC. Amino acid sequence: CASSHPGTGDGYTF.

The CDR3 is CASSPNERGQGGAFF. The CDR3 DNA follows: TGCGCCAGCAGCCCTAACGAGAGGGGACAGGGTGGGGCTTTCTTT. This chain connects TRBV4-3 to TRBJ1-1, with TRBD1 matching over 9 bases. This CDR3 region has 15 residues. V lost 4 bases, J lost 11 bases, and 14 bases stayed unmatched. CDR1 is LGHNA and CDR2 is YSLEER in the germline V gene.

The gene calls are TRBV20-1 and TRBJ1-4; D gene ambiguous. Trimming removed 2 bases from V and 8 bases from J, with 12 bases in between. This CDR3 has 13 residues. Germline-derived CDR1 and CDR2 are DFQATT and SNEGSKA (reference sequence). The CDR3 reads CSARKRFGEKLFF. CDR3 coding DNA: TGCAGTGCTAGAAAGCGGTTCGGGGAAAAACTGTTTTTT.

The chain is built from TRBV9 and TRBJ2-7; D may be TRBD2 (5 bases). Trimming stripped 3 bases from V and 5 bases from J, with 15 bases between. Germline lookup yields CDR1 SGDLS and CDR2 YYNGEE. The CDR3 spans 14 residues. CDR3 residues: CASSASSNWDEQYF. In DNA form, the CDR3 reads TGTGCCAGCAGCGCTTCTAGCAATTGGGACGAGCAGTACTTC.

There are a few counts of this clonotype. The chain uses TRBV6-2 or TRBV6-3 and TRBJ1-1, with D unclear. The CDR3 is 14 residues long. In germline, CDR1 is MNHEY, CDR2 SVGEGT. V was pared by 5 bases and J by 2 bases, with 12 bases between. This CDR3 is CASSRFLVNTEAFF. The CDR3 DNA reads TGTGCCAGCAGTCGCTTCCTGGTCAACACTGAAGCTTTCTTT.

This clonotype was seen more than once but under ten times. The chain combines TRBV28 with TRBJ1-1; 7 bases agree with TRBD1. The germline gives CDR1 MDHEN, CDR2 SYDVKM. V shed 2 bases, J shed 1 base, and the junction held 4 bases outside the gene matches. The CDR3 is 15 amino acids. The CDR3 nucleotides read TGTGCCAGCAGTTTACCAGGGGGGGGGAACACTGAAGCTTTCTTT. It specifies CASSLPGGGNTEAFF.

The chain links TRBV12-3 or TRBV12-4 to TRBJ1-2; tentatively, D is TRBD1 (6 bases). The V end was cut by 7 bases, the J end by 0 bases, with 15 bases between. The CDR3 has 15 residues. The DNA of the CDR3 is TGTGCCAGCACCCGACAGGCCCAGGCTAACTATGGCTACACCTTC. It translates to CASTRQAQANYGYTF.

In this sample, this clonotype turned up a few times. This rearrangement joins TRBV9 to TRBJ1-2; D is unclear. Germline V CDR1 and CDR2: SGDLS, YYNGEE. Trimming stripped 2 bases from V and 5 bases from J, with 10 bases between. The CDR3 has 13 amino acids. The CDR3 region is CASSVSEKYGYTF. The DNA for the CDR3 is TGTGCCAGCAGCGTTTCAGAGAAGTATGGCTACACCTTC.

This clonotype was counted at least ten times. The chain is built from TRBV7-6 and TRBJ2-2, with TRBD2 identical over 7 bases. Germline CDR1 and CDR2: SGHVS and FNYEAQ. Trimming at V came to 4 bases and at J to 7 bases, leaving 3 bases not matched to a gene. The CDR3 has 13 amino acids. The CDR3 spells CASSSGRFGELFF. The CDR3 DNA follows: TGTGCCAGCAGCTCCGGGAGGTTCGGGGAGCTGTTTTTT.